The rows below give T cell receptor beta chains drawn from one sample of a study of cytomegalovirus exposure and HLA in healthy donors. Method: immunoSEQ multiplex PCR; TCRdb's copy keeps in-frame clones and lacks some. The sample has 75,000 to 100,000 clones, around 80% seen once. The sequenced material came from PBMCs. These receptor sequences come from a man aged 25-45 years in good health and CMV-seronegative. CDR3s include the opening cysteine and the closing phenylalanine or tryptophan. The D gene is left open where the match is weak. Only part of the rows carry a size: once, few, many, or a class if the clone is expanded.

J: TRBJ1-5
size: .
V: TRBV2
D: TRBD1
DNA: TGTGCCAGCAGAAACAGGGGGTCGGGCAATCAGCCCCAGCATTTT
CDR3: CASRNRGSGNQPQHF

J: TRBJ2-1
size: .
V: TRBV23-1
D: TRBD1
DNA: TGCGCCAGCAGTCAATCGCGGCAGGGGGCGGTCAATGAGCAGTTCTTC
CDR3: CASSQSRQGAVNEQFF

J: TRBJ2-7
size: .
V: TRBV27
D: .
DNA: TGTGCCAGCAGTTTATCGCTGGGGGACAAGACCTACGAGCAGTACTTC
CDR3: CASSLSLGDKTYEQYF

J: TRBJ1-4
size: .
V: TRBV19
D: .
DNA: TGTGCCAGTAGTAGTTCGAGCAACCCGCGAGTTAAAGAAAAACTGTTTTTT
CDR3: CASSSSSNPRVKEKLFF

J: TRBJ2-5
size: once
V: TRBV28
D: .
DNA: TGTGCCAGCAGTGCGCAGGGTTCAGAGACCCAGTACTTC
CDR3: CASSAQGSETQYF

J: TRBJ1-3
size: .
V: TRBV5-1
D: TRBD1
DNA: TGCGCCAGCAGCAACGACAGGGGGCTTAGTGGAAACACCATATATTTT
CDR3: CASSNDRGLSGNTIYF

J: TRBJ1-2
size: .
V: TRBV9
D: TRBD1
DNA: TGTGCCAGCAGCGGAACCCGGGACAGGGGGCAAGGCTACACCTTC
CDR3: CASSGTRDRGQGYTF

J: TRBJ1-6
size: .
V: TRBV4-3
D: TRBD1
DNA: TGCGCCAGCAGCCACCCGGGACAGGGTTCACCCCTCCACTTT
CDR3: CASSHPGQGSPLHF

J: TRBJ1-5
size: .
V: TRBV4-1
D: .
DNA: TGCGCCAGCAGCCATGCCGGACTGTATAATCAGCCCCAGCATTTT
CDR3: CASSHAGLYNQPQHF

J: TRBJ2-7
size: .
V: TRBV7-6
D: .
DNA: TGTGCCAGCAGCTTAGGGGTTCCCGGGGGGCTCCTAAACGAGCAGTACTTC
CDR3: CASSLGVPGGLLNEQYF

J: TRBJ2-2
size: .
V: TRBV6-5
D: TRBD2
DNA: TGTGCCAGCAGTTACCGGGAGGGCGGCAGGGAGCTGTTTTTT
CDR3: CASSYREGGRELFF